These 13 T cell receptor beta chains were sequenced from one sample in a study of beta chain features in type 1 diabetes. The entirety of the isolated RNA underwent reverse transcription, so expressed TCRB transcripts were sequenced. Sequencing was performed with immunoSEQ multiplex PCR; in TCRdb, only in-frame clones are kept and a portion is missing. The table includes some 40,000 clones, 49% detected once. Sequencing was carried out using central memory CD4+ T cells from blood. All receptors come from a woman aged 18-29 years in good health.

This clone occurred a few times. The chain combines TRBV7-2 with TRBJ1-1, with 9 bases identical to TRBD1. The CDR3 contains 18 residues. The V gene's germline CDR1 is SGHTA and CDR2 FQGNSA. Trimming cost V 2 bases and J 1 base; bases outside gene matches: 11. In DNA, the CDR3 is TGTGCCAGCAGCTTAAGTGGTCATCCGGGACAGGGGAACACTGAAGCTTTCTTT. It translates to CASSLSGHPGQGNTEAFF.

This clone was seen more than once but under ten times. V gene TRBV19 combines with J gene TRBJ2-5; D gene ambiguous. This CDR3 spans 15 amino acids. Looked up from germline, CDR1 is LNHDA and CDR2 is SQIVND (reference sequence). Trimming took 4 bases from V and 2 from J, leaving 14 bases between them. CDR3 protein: CASSRGTLSQETQYF. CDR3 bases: TGTGCCAGTAGTAGAGGAACTTTAAGTCAAGAGACCCAGTACTTC.

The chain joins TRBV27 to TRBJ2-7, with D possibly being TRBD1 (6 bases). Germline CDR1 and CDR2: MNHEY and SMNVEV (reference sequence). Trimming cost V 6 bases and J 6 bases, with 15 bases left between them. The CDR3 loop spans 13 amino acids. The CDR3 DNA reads TGTGCCAGCAGCTTAAACAGGGAGTCCGAGCAGTACTTC. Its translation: CASSLNRESEQYF.

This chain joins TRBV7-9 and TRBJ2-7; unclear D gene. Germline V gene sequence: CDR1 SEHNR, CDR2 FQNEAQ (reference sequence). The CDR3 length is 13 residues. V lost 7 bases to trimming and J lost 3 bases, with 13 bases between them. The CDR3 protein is CASNARTDYEQYF. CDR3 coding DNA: TGTGCCAGCAACGCGAGAACAGACTACGAGCAGTACTTC.

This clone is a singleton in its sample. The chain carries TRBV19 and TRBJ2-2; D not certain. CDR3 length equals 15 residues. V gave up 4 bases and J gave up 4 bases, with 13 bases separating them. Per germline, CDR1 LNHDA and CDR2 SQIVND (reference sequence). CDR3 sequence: CASSTVAVTTGELFF. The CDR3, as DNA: TGTGCCAGTAGTACCGTGGCGGTAACCACCGGGGAGCTGTTTTTT.

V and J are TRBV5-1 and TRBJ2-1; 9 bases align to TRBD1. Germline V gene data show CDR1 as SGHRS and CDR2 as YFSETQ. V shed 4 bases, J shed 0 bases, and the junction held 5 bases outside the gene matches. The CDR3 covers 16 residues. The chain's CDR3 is CASSPQTGGSYNEQFF. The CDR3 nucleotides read TGCGCCAGCAGCCCCCAGACAGGGGGCTCCTACAATGAGCAGTTCTTC.

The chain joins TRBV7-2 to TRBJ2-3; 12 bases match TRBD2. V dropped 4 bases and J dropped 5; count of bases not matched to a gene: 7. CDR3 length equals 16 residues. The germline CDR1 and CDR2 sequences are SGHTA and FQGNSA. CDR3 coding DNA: TGTGCCAGCAGCTCCCTAACTAGCGGGGGGATAGATACGCAGTATTTT. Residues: CASSSLTSGGIDTQYF. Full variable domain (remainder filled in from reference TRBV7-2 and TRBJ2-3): GAGVSQSPSNKVTEKGKDVELRCDPISGHTALYWYRQSLGQGLEFLIYFQGNSAPDKSGLPSDRFSAERTGGSVSTLTIQRTQQEDSAVYLCASSSLTSGGIDTQYFGPGTRLTVL.

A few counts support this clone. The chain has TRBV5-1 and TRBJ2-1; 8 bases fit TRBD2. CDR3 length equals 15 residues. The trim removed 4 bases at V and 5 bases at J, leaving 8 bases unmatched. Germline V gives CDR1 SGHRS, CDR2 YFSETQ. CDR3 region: CASSPGGRGNNEQFF. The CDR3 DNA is TGCGCCAGCAGCCCGGGAGGGCGGGGAAACAATGAGCAGTTCTTC.

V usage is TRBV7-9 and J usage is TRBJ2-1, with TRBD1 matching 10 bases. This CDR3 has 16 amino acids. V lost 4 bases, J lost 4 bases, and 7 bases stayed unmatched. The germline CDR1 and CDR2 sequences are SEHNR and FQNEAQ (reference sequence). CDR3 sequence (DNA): TGTGCCAGCAGCTCCACTCCGGGACAGGGGTACAATGAGCAGTTCTTC. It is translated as CASSSTPGQGYNEQFF.

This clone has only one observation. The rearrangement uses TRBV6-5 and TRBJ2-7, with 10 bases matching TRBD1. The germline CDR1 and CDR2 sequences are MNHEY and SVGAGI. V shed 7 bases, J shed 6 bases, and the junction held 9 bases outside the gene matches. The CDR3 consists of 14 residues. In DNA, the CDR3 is TGTGCCAGCACCCCCGACAGGGGGCGGCGCGAGCAGTACTTC. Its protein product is CASTPDRGRREQYF.

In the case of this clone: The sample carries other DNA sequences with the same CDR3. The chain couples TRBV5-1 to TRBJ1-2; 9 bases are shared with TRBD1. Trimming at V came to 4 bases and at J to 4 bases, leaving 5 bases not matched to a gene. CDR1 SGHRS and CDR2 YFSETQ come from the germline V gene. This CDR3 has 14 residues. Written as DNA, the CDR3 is TGCGCCAGCAGCACGGACAGGGGCCTCTATGGCTACACCTTC. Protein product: CASSTDRGLYGYTF. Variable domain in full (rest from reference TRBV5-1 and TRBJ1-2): KAGVTQTPRYLIKTRGQQVTLSCSPISGHRSVSWYQQTPGQGLQFLFEYFSETQRNKGNFPGRFSGRQFSNSRSEMNVSTLELGDSALYLCASSTDRGLYGYTFGSGTRLTVV.

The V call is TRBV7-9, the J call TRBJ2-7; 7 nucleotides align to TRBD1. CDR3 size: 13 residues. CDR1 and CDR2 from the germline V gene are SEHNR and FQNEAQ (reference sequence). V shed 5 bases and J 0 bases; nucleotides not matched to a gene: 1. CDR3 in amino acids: CASSRDSSYEQYF. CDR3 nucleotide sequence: TGTGCCAGCAGCCGGGACAGCTCCTACGAGCAGTACTTC.

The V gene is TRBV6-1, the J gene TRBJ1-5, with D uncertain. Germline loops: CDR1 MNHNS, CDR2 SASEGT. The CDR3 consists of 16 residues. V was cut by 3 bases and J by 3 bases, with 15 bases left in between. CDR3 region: CASSDVAGRPNQPQHF. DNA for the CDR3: TGTGCCAGCAGTGATGTGGCAGGCCGACCCAATCAGCCCCAGCATTTT.